The 32 T cell receptor beta chains below were found in one sample sequenced in a study of cytomegalovirus exposure and HLA in healthy donors. This PCR relied on a set of 60 Vbeta primers and 13 Jbeta primers. This table comes from immunoSEQ multiplex PCR, and its TCRdb copy is limited to in-frame clones, with some not included. The table has about 140,000 clones, 75% seen once. Sequencing was performed on PBMCs. These receptors all come from a man aged 35 to 55 in good health and CMV-seronegative.

The chain couples TRBV28 to TRBJ2-7; TRBD1 agrees at 11 bases. Germline CDR1 reads MDHEN; CDR2 reads SYDVKM. The trim removed 6 bases at V and 4 bases at J, leaving 5 bases unmatched. There are 14 residues in the CDR3. In DNA, the CDR3 is TGTGCCAGCAGCCTGGGACAGGGGGGGTACGAGCAGTACTTC. This sequence encodes CASSLGQGGYEQYF.

This clone was seen only once. The gene calls are TRBV5-1 and TRBJ1-4; 7 nucleotides agree with TRBD1. J was trimmed by 3 bases and V by 0 bases; bases with no gene match: 8. The CDR3 is 17 residues long. From germline, CDR1 is SGHRS and CDR2 YFSETQ. The CDR3 here is CASSLETGDQANEKLFF. The CDR3 DNA is TGCGCCAGCAGCTTGGAAACAGGGGATCAGGCTAATGAAAAACTGTTTTTT.

This chain uses TRBV7-2 with TRBJ1-2; 7 bases agree with TRBD1. The CDR3 spans 14 residues. In germline, CDR1 is SGHTA, CDR2 FQGNSA. V dropped 4 bases and J dropped 7; count of bases not matched to a gene: 9. The CDR3 DNA follows: TGTGCCAGCAGCTCCAACCCCGGACAGGCTGGCTACACCTTC. Its protein product is CASSSNPGQAGYTF.

The chain has TRBV6-1 and TRBJ1-3, with a tentative D call TRBD1 (6 bases). V shed 6 bases and J shed 0 bases, with 12 bases lying between them. In germline, CDR1 is MNHNS, CDR2 SASEGT. The CDR3 extends over 15 amino acids. The CDR3 DNA is TGTGCCAGCAGCCGCGACAGGTCCTCTGGAAACACCATATATTTT. Translating it yields CASSRDRSSGNTIYF.

The chain couples TRBV7-2 to TRBJ1-5; 9 nucleotides agree with TRBD1. Trimming cost V 5 bases and J 3 bases; bases outside gene matches: 8. The CDR3 is 16 amino acids. Germline CDR1 and CDR2: SGHTA and FQGNSA. This CDR3 reads CASSPQGASTNQPQHF. The CDR3 nucleotides read TGTGCCAGCAGCCCACAGGGGGCGTCCACCAATCAGCCCCAGCATTTT.

This clone was found once. The chain recombines TRBV7-2 with TRBJ2-7; possibly TRBD2 for D (7 bases). CDR1 and CDR2 (germline): SGHTA, FQGNSA. This CDR3 has 16 residues. V was trimmed by 5 bases and J by 0 bases, leaving 17 bases between them. This chain's CDR3 is CASSVVGGGTSYEQYF. The CDR3 DNA reads as TGTGCCAGCAGCGTAGTAGGGGGGGGGACCTCCTACGAGCAGTACTTC.

The V gene is TRBV6-5, the J gene TRBJ2-7, with D tentatively TRBD1 (5 bases). This CDR3 spans 14 amino acids. CDR1 MNHEY and CDR2 SVGAGI come from the germline V gene. The V gene lost 2 bases and the J gene lost 5 bases, with 13 bases spanning the gap. The CDR3 sequence is CASSYQGIVHEQYF. CDR3 DNA: TGTGCCAGCAGTTACCAGGGTATAGTCCACGAGCAGTACTTC.

The rearrangement links TRBV2 to TRBJ2-4, with 7 nucleotides matching TRBD2. The CDR3 covers 15 residues. Per the germline V gene, CDR1 is SNHLY and CDR2 is FYNNEI. Germline trimming cut 8 bases from V and 5 bases from J; bases unmatched to any gene: 12. The CDR3 reads CASGVERGEQNIQYF. CDR3 in DNA: TGTGCCAGCGGGGTCGAGCGGGGCGAACAAAACATTCAGTACTTC.

This clone was seen a few times. V and J are TRBV6-4 and TRBJ2-3, with 11 bases that match TRBD2. The CDR3 totals 15 residues. Trimming at V came to 0 bases and at J to 4 bases, leaving 0 bases not matched to a gene. Looked up from germline, CDR1 is MRHNA and CDR2 is SNTAGT. The CDR3 loop reads CASSDSSGGADTQYF. CDR3 DNA sequence: TGTGCCAGCAGTGACTCTAGCGGGGGGGCAGATACGCAGTATTTT.

The chain uses TRBV5-6 and TRBJ2-7; TRBD2 aligns across 11 bases. The ends lost 4 bases at V and 12 bases at J; junction bases unmatched: 9. Germline V gives CDR1 SGHDT, CDR2 YYEEEE. This CDR3 is built from 13 residues. The CDR3 bases are TGTGCCAGCAGCCCCCAGGGAGGGACTAGCGGGTACTTC. It yields the protein CASSPQGGTSGYF.

The rearrangement joins TRBV6-1 to TRBJ1-5, with no clear D. Between the trimmed V and J ends, which lost 6 bases and 7 bases, there was a span of 10 bases. The CDR3 has 12 residues. Germline values: CDR1 MNHNS, CDR2 SASEGT. The CDR3 region has the DNA TGTGCCAGCAGCCTAGATAAACAGCCCCAGCATTTT. This sequence encodes CASSLDKQPQHF.

This chain uses TRBV11-2 with TRBJ2-3, with unresolved D. The CDR3 extends over 12 amino acids. Germline V CDR1 and CDR2: SGHAT, FQNNGV. Trimming shortened V by 0 bases and J by 11 bases, and 9 bases separated the two germline ends. The CDR3 protein is CASSLDEVGQYF. DNA for the CDR3: TGTGCCAGCAGCTTAGACGAGGTCGGGCAGTATTTT.

This chain joins TRBV5-1 and TRBJ1-6; 7 nucleotides agree with TRBD1. The CDR3 is 16 amino acids. CDR1 SGHRS and CDR2 YFSETQ come from the germline V gene. The V and J ends lost 4 bases and 7 bases, in that order; junction bases with no gene match: 11. The CDR3 here is CASSSYPGGENSPLHF. The CDR3 region has the DNA TGCGCCAGCAGCAGCTACCCAGGGGGAGAGAATTCACCCCTCCACTTT.

This clone was counted a few times. The V gene is TRBV2, the J gene TRBJ2-2; D uncertain. The length of the CDR3 is 11 residues. V lost 6 bases to trimming and J lost 5 bases, with 4 bases between them. Germline assignment: CDR1 SNHLY and CDR2 FYNNEI. The CDR3 loop is CASRRTGELFF. The CDR3 DNA sequence: TGTGCCAGCAGGCGAACCGGGGAGCTGTTTTTT.

Remarks on this clone: The sample contains more than one DNA sequence encoding this CDR3. The chain is built from TRBV11-3 and TRBJ1-1, with D tentatively TRBD1 (6 bases). The CDR3 totals 13 residues. With 0 bases removed from V and 4 bases from J, the gap between germline ends came to 6 bases. The V gene's germline CDR1 is SGHNT and CDR2 YENEEA. DNA for the CDR3: TGTGCCAGCAGCTTAGAAGGGGGCACTGAAGCTTTCTTT. It encodes CASSLEGGTEAFF.

The rearrangement links TRBV27 to TRBJ1-1, with D perhaps matching TRBD1 (6 bases). Germline CDR1 is MNHEY and CDR2 is SMNVEV (reference sequence). V dropped 5 bases and J dropped 1 base, with 8 bases sitting between them. CDR3 size: 13 residues. This CDR3 is CASSRGSNTEAFF. DNA for the CDR3: TGTGCCAGCAGTAGGGGGTCGAACACTGAAGCTTTCTTT.

This clone occurred once. The genes are TRBV25-1 and TRBJ2-7; D remains unclear. Looked up from germline, CDR1 is MGHDK and CDR2 is SYGVNS. CDR3 length: 12 amino acids. V was clipped by 3 bases and J by 1 base, with 4 bases between them. The CDR3: CASSDKSYEQYF. Here the CDR3 DNA reads TGTGCCAGCAGTGATAAATCCTACGAGCAGTACTTC.

The chain's CDR3 is CASSGTSGGALQETQYF. The DNA for the CDR3 is TGTGCCAGCAGTGGGACTAGCGGGGGGGCGCTCCAAGAGACCCAGTACTTC. V and J are TRBV2 and TRBJ2-5; 15 bases agree with TRBD2. Germline V gene lookup returns CDR1 SNHLY and CDR2 FYNNEI. The CDR3 consists of 17 residues. With 4 bases clipped from V and 1 base from J, the junction kept 4 bases outside the gene matches.

The chain uses TRBV7-6 and TRBJ1-6, with 10 bases matching TRBD1. V shed 5 bases, J shed 7 bases, and the junction held 8 bases outside the gene matches. This CDR3 comprises 16 residues. Looked up from germline, CDR1 is SGHVS and CDR2 is FNYEAQ. Here the CDR3 reads CASSPHRTGGNSPLHF. The CDR3 DNA is TGTGCCAGCAGCCCCCACCGGACAGGGGGGAATTCACCCCTCCACTTT.

This clone appeared a few times. This rearrangement joins TRBV7-8 to TRBJ1-2; D is uncertain. The CDR3 is 14 amino acids. Germline lookup yields CDR1 SGHVS and CDR2 FQNEAQ. V was cut by 1 base and J by 6 bases, with 12 bases left in between. The CDR3 protein is CASSLDAGSNGYTF. CDR3 nucleotides: TGTGCCAGCAGCTTAGATGCGGGGAGCAATGGCTACACCTTC.

V is TRBV28 and J is TRBJ1-1; 7 bases align to TRBD1. V dropped 5 bases and J dropped 1; count of bases not matched to a gene: 7. In germline, CDR1 is MDHEN, CDR2 SYDVKM. This CDR3 comprises 15 residues. The CDR3 spells CASSRRQGGNTEAFF. As DNA, the CDR3 is TGTGCCAGCAGTCGCCGACAGGGAGGGAACACTGAAGCTTTCTTT.

J is TRBJ1-1 and V is TRBV11-3; D remains unclear. Germline assignment: CDR1 SGHNT and CDR2 YENEEA. CDR3 length: 14 residues. The ends were cut back, 0 bases at V and 1 base at J, with 6 bases in the middle. The CDR3 protein is CASSLDRWNTEAFF. The CDR3 coding sequence is TGTGCCAGCAGCTTAGACAGATGGAACACTGAAGCTTTCTTT.

The chain employs TRBV11-1 and TRBJ2-3, with a possible D match to TRBD1 (6 bases). Trimming removed 5 bases at V and 1 base at J, with 10 bases between. The CDR3 contains 14 residues. CDR1 and CDR2 (germline): SGHAT, FQDESV (reference sequence). CDR3 in amino acids: CASSRGQRTDTQYF. CDR3 DNA: TGTGCCAGCAGCAGGGGACAACGCACAGATACGCAGTATTTT. Filled out from reference TRBV11-1 and TRBJ2-3, the complete variable domain reads EAEVAQSPRYKITEKSQAVAFWCDPISGHATLYWYRQILGQGPELLVQFQDESVVDDSQLPKDRFSAERLKGVDSTLKIQPAELGDSAMYLCASSRGQRTDTQYFGPGTRLTVL.

This sequence joins TRBV7-3 and TRBJ2-2; TRBD2 matches 7 bases. V shed 7 bases and J 6 bases; nucleotides not matched to a gene: 5. The CDR3 runs 13 residues. Germline V gene lookup returns CDR1 SGHTA and CDR2 FQGTGA. The CDR3 is CASTPAGSGELFF. DNA of the CDR3: TGTGCCAGCACCCCAGCGGGATCCGGGGAGCTGTTTTTT.

V and J are TRBV7-8 and TRBJ2-1, with 8 bases matching TRBD2. V lost 5 bases and J lost 0; bases outside the gene matches: 9. The germline CDR1 and CDR2 sequences are SGHVS and FQNEAQ. The CDR3 sequence is 17 residues long. This CDR3 is CASSPAGLGISYNEQFF. The CDR3 region has the DNA TGTGCCAGCAGCCCTGCGGGACTAGGAATCTCCTACAATGAGCAGTTCTTC. The whole variable domain, filled in from reference TRBV7-8 and TRBJ2-1, reads GAGVSQSPRYKVAKRGQDVALRCDPISGHVSLFWYQQALGQGPEFLTYFQNEAQLDKSGLPSDRFFAERPEGSVSTLKIQRTQQEDSAVYLCASSPAGLGISYNEQFFGPGTRLTVL.

This clone was observed a single time. The V call is TRBV13, the J call TRBJ1-1; 7 nucleotides line up with TRBD1. This CDR3 spans 13 amino acids. V shed 4 bases and J 8 bases; nucleotides not matched to a gene: 7. The germline CDR1 and CDR2 sequences are PRHDT and FYEKMQ (reference sequence). CDR3 loop: CASSYGQASEAFF. The CDR3, as DNA: TGTGCCAGCAGCTACGGACAGGCGAGCGAAGCTTTCTTT.

The J gene is TRBJ1-2, the V gene TRBV6-5, with TRBD1 as a possible D gene (6 bases). Trimming shortened V by 3 bases and J by 8 bases, and 13 bases separated the two germline ends. This CDR3 has 13 residues. Germline lookup yields CDR1 MNHEY and CDR2 SVGAGI. The CDR3 spells CASSYLQGQGYTF. The CDR3 DNA reads TGTGCCAGCAGTTATCTCCAGGGACAAGGCTACACCTTC.

V gene TRBV7-3 combines with J gene TRBJ2-1; 9 nucleotides match TRBD2. V lost 5 bases, J lost 3 bases, and 5 bases stayed unmatched. The CDR3 extends over 15 amino acids. Germline V gene lookup returns CDR1 SGHTA and CDR2 FQGTGA. Written as DNA, the CDR3 is TGTGCCAGCAGCGTAGCTAGCGGGGACTACAATGAGCAGTTCTTC. Protein product: CASSVASGDYNEQFF.

V usage is TRBV7-9 and J usage is TRBJ2-3; 9 nucleotides line up with TRBD1. The ends lost 8 bases at V and 6 bases at J; junction bases unmatched: 12. This CDR3 is 15 amino acids long. Germline V gene data show CDR1 as SEHNR and CDR2 as FQNEAQ (reference sequence). CDR3 sequence: CASRPGDRDYDTQYF. The CDR3 region has the DNA TGTGCCAGCCGACCTGGGGACAGGGATTATGATACGCAGTATTTT.

This clone was observed a single time. The chain employs TRBV7-3 and TRBJ2-5, with D perhaps matching TRBD2 (7 bases). CDR1 is SGHTA, CDR2 FQGTGA, per germline. This CDR3 has 15 amino acids. V gave up 1 base and J gave up 5 bases, with 14 bases separating them. The CDR3 here is CASSLKGGDGETQYF. The CDR3 DNA reads as TGTGCCAGCAGCTTAAAAGGGGGGGATGGGGAGACCCAGTACTTC.

V gene TRBV2 combines with J gene TRBJ1-6; no reliable D call. The CDR3 has 15 residues. Between the trimmed V and J ends, which lost 6 bases and 10 bases, there was a span of 19 bases. The V gene's germline CDR1 is SNHLY and CDR2 FYNNEI. CDR3 DNA sequence: TGTGCCAGCAGCGATCGACTACCGCGGACCTCACCCCTCCACTTT. Protein product: CASSDRLPRTSPLHF.

This clone was observed a handful of times. V and J are TRBV5-1 and TRBJ2-7; possible D gene TRBD2, 5 bases. This CDR3 spans 14 amino acids. The V end lost 4 bases, the J end lost 1 base, and 12 bases lay between the germline ends. The germline CDR1 and CDR2 sequences are SGHRS and YFSETQ. The CDR3 DNA sequence: TGCGCCAGCAGCGCCGGACCGGGGTCCTACGAGCAGTACTTC. Protein sequence: CASSAGPGSYEQYF.